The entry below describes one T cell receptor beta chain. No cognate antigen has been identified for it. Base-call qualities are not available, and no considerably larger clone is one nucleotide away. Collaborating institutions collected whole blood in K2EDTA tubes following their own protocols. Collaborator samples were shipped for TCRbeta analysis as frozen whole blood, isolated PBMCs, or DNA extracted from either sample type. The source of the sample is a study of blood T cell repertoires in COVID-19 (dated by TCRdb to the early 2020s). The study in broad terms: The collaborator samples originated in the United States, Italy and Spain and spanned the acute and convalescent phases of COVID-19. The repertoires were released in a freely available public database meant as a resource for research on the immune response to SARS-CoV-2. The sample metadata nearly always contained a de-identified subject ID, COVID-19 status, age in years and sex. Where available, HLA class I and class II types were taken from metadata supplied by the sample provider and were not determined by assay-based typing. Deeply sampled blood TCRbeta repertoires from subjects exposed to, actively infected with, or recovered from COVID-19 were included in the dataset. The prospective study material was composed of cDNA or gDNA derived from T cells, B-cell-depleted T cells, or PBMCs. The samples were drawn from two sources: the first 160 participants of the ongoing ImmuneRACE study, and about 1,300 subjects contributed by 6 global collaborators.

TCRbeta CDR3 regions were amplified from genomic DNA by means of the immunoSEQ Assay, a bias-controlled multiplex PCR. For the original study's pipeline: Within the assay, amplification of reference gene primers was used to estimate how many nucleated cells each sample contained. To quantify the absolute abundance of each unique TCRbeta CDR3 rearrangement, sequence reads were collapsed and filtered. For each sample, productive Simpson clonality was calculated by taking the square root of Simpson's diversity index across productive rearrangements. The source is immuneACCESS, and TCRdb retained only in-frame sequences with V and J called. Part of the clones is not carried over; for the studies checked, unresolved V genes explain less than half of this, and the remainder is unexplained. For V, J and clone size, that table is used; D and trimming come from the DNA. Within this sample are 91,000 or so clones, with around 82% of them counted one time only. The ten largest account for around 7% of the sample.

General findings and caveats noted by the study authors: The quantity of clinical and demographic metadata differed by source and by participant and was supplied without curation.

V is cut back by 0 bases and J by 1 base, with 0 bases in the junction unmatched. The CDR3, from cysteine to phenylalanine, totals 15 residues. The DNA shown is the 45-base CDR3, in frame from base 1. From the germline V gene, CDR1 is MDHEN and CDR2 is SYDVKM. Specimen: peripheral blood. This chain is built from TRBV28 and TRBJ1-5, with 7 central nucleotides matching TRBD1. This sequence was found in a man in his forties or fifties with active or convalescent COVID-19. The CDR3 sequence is CASSLWTGSNQPQHF. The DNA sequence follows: TGTGCCAGCAGTTTATGGACAGGGAGCAATCAGCCCCAGCATTTT.